This entry is about one T cell receptor beta chain. The antigen is unknown. Germline and junction disagree at one end, which may indicate a read error. This entry belongs to a study of tumor and adjacent non-tumor tissue in lung cancer. Study-level results: Higher tumor TCR diversity was associated with shorter survival. TCR diversity was significantly greater in tumor than normal lung tissue.

The CDR3 has 13 residues. TCRbeta libraries were built with three rounds of nested PCR, modified from ARM-PCR. TCRdb called the multiplex PCR reads again in MiXCR, with one record for every CDR3 protein. The sample includes 65,000 to 90,000 distinct CDR3 sequences, around two thirds of them seen just once. The template was RNA from unsorted bulk tissue. Sequencing was performed on lung tumor tissue. The chain links TRBV12-3 or TRBV12-4 to TRBJ1-2; D is unresolved. The origin of this receptor is a woman between 70 and 85 years old with non-small cell lung cancer. The CDR3 sequence: CGSSLTPGHGYTF. CDR3 DNA sequence: TGTGGCAGCAGTTTAACCCCTGGGCATGGCTACACCTTC.